This TCR beta chain was captured in a study of cytomegalovirus exposure and HLA in healthy donors. Whole-study context: Early release data held 85 million or so unique TCRs from HLA-typed donors.

This clone has a handful of counts. The antigen is undetermined. The length of the CDR3 is 15 residues. CDR1 MNHNS and CDR2 SASEGT come from the germline V gene. The V gene end was trimmed by 4 bases and the J gene end by 8 bases; junction bases not matched to a gene: 6. General study results and limits: Reportedly, cytomegalovirus status was diagnosed with high sensitivity and specificity. Most of the TCR beta V segments (in an earlier analysis) were productive either about 90% or about 30% of the time.

Healthy individuals who donated bone marrow served as the donors. 13 Jbeta primers and 60 Vbeta primers were used for the PCR. The table came from immunoSEQ multiplex PCR; TCRdb's copy has only in-frame clones and leaves some out. The sample carries roughly 190,000 clones, more than 9.5% recorded once. Sequenced sample: PBMCs. The chain links TRBV6-1 to TRBJ2-1; TRBD2 aligns across 12 bases. This TCR derives from a man over 45 in good health and CMV-seropositive. The CDR3 nucleotides are TGTGCCAGCAGTGTAACACTAGCGGGGGGTGATGAGCAGTTCTTC. Translation: CASSVTLAGGDEQFF.